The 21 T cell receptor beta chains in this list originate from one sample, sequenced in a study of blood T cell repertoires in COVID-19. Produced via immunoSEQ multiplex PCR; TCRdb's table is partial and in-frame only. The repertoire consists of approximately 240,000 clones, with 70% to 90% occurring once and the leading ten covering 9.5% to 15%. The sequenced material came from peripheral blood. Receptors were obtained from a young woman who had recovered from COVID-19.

CDR3 loop: CASSTTGGNQPQHF. As DNA, the CDR3 is TGTGCCAGTAGCACGACAGGGGGCAATCAGCCCCAGCATTTT. The chain joins TRBV19 to TRBJ1-5; 8 positions match TRBD1. This CDR3 has 14 amino acids. The V gene's germline CDR1 is LNHDA and CDR2 SQIVND (reference sequence). V lost 6 bases and J lost 2; bases outside the gene matches: 3. Looking up the rest from reference TRBV19 and TRBJ1-5 gives the full variable domain: DGGITQSPKYLFRKEGQNVTLSCEQNLNHDAMYWYRQDPGQGLRLIYYSQIVNDFQKGDIAEGYSVSREKKESFPLTVTSAQKNPTAFYLCASSTTGGNQPQHFGDGTRLSIL.

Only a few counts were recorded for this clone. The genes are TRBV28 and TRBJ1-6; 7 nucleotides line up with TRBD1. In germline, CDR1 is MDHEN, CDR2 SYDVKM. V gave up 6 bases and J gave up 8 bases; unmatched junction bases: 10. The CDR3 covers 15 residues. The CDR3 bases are TGTGCCAGCAGCTGGGGACAGCGGACTGATTCACCCCTCCACTTT. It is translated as CASSWGQRTDSPLHF.

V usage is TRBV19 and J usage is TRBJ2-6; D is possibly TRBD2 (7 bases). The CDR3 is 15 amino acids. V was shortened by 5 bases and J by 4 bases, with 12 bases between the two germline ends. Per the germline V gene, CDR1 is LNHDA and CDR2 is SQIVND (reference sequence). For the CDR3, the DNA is TGTGCCAGTAGTTTACGGGGGGCGGGGGCCAACGTCCTGACTTTC. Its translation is CASSLRGAGANVLTF. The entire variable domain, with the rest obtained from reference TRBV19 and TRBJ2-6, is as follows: DGGITQSPKYLFRKEGQNVTLSCEQNLNHDAMYWYRQDPGQGLRLIYYSQIVNDFQKGDIAEGYSVSREKKESFPLTVTSAQKNPTAFYLCASSLRGAGANVLTFGAGSRLTVL.

This CDR3 reads CASSYSTGINGELFF. The CDR3 nucleotides read TGTGCCAGCAGTTACTCGACGGGAATTAACGGGGAGCTGTTTTTT. The chain combines TRBV6-5 with TRBJ2-2, with TRBD2 as a possible D gene (5 bases). Germline V gene sequence: CDR1 MNHEY, CDR2 SVGAGI. Deletions cut 0 bases from V and 7 bases from J, with 12 bases between. The CDR3 totals 15 residues.

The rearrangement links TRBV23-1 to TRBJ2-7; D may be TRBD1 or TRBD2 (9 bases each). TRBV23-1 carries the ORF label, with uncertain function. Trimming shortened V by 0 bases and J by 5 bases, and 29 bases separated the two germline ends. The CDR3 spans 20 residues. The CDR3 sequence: CASSQSKDRGSSGRSDEQYF. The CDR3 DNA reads TGCGCCAGCAGTCAATCTAAGGACAGGGGATCGAGCGGGAGGTCCGACGAGCAGTACTTC.

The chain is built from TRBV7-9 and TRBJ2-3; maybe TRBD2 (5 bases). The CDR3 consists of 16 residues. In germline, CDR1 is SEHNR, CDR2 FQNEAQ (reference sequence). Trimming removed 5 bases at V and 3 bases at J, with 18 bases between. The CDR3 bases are TGTGCCAGCAGCCTAATGATAGGTGGGAGTACAGATACGCAGTATTTT. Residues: CASSLMIGGSTDTQYF.

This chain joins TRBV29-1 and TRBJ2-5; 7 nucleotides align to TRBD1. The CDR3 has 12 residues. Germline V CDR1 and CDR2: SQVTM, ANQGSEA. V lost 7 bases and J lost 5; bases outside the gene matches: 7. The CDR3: CSARQGPETQYF. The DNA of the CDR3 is TGCAGCGCGAGACAGGGACCCGAGACCCAGTACTTC.

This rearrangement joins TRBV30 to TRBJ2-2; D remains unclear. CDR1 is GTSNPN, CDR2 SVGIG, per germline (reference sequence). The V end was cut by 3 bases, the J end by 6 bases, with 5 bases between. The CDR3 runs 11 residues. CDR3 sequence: CAWSESGELFF. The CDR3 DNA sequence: TGTGCCTGGAGCGAGTCCGGGGAGCTGTTTTTT.

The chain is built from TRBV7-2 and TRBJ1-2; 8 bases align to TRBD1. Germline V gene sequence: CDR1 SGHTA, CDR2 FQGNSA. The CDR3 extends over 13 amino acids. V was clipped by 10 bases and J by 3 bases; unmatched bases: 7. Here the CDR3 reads CAIYWTGHYGYTF. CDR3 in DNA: TGTGCCATTTATTGGACAGGGCACTATGGCTACACCTTC.

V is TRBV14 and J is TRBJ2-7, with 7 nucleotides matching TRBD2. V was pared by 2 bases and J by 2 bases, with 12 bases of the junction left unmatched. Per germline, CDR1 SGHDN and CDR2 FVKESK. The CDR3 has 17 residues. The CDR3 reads CASSQRFKAGRAYEQYF. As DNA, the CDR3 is TGTGCCAGCAGCCAAAGGTTTAAGGCAGGGAGGGCCTACGAGCAGTACTTC.

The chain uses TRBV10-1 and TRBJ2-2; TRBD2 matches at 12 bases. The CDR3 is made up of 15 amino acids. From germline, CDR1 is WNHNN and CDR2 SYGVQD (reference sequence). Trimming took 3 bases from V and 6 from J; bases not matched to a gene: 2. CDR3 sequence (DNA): TGCGCCAGCAGTGATCTAGCGGGAGGGGCCGGGGAGCTGTTTTTT. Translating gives CASSDLAGGAGELFF.

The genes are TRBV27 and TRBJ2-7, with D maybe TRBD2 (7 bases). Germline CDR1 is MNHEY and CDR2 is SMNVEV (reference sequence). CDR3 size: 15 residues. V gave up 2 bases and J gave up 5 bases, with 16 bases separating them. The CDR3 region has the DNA TGTGCCAGCAGTTTAGGAGGGGGGGGCTTCGACGAGCAGTACTTC. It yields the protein CASSLGGGGFDEQYF.

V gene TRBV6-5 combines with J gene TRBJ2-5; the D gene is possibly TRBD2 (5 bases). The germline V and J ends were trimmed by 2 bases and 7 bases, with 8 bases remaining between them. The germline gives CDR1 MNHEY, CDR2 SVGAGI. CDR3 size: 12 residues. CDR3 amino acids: CASSYPRGTQYF. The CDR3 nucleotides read TGTGCCAGCAGTTACCCCCGGGGGACCCAGTACTTC.

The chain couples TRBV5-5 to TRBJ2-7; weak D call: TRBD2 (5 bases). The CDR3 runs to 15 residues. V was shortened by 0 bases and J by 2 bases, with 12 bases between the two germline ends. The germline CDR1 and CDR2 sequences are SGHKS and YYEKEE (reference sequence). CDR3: CASSLAEGSPYEQYF. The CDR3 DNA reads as TGTGCCAGCAGCTTGGCTGAGGGATCCCCCTACGAGCAGTACTTC.

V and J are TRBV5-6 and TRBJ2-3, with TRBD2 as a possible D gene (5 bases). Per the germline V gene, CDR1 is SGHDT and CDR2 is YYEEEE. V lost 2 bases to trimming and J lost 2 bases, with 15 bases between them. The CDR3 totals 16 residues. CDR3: CASSFSLGAATDTQYF. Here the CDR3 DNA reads TGTGCCAGCAGCTTTTCCCTTGGAGCGGCCACAGATACGCAGTATTTT.

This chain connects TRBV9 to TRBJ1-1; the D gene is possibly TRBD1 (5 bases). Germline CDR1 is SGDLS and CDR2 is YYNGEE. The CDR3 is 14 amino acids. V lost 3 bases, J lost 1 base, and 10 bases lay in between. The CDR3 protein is CASSAGGRNTEAFF. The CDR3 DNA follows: TGTGCCAGCAGCGCGGGGGGGAGGAACACTGAAGCTTTCTTT.

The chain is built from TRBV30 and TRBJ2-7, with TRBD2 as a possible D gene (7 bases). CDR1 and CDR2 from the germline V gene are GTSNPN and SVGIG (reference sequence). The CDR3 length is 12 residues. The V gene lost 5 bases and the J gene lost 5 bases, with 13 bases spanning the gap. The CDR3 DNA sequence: TGTGCCTGGGGCCGGGGGGCAAACGAGCAGTACTTC. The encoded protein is CAWGRGANEQYF.

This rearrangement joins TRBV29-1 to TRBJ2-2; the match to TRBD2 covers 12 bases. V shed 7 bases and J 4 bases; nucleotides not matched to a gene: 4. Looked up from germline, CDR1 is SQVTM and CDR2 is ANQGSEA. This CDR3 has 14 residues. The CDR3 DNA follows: TGCAGCGGATCGGGACTAGCGGGCACCGGGGAGCTGTTTTTT. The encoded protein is CSGSGLAGTGELFF.

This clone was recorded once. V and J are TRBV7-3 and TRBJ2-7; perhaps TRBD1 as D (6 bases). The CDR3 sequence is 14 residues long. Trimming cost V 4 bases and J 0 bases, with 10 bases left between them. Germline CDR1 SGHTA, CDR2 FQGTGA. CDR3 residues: CASSYWTDSYEQYF. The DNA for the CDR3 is TGTGCCAGCAGCTACTGGACAGACTCCTACGAGCAGTACTTC.

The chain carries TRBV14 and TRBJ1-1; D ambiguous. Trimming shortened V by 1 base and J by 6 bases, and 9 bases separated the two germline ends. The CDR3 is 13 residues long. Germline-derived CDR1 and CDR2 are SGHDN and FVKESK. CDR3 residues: CASSQVGSSEAFF. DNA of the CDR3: TGTGCCAGCAGCCAAGTCGGGTCTTCTGAAGCTTTCTTT.

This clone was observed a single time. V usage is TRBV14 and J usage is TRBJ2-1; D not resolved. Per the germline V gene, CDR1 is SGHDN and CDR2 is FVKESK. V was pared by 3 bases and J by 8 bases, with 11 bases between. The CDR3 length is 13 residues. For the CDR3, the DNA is TGTGCCAGCAGCCACCTCCCCGAGCATGAGCAGTTCTTC. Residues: CASSHLPEHEQFF.